This T cell receptor beta chain was captured in a study of T cell changes during pregnancy in multiple sclerosis. Trimming took 0 bases from V and 1 from J; bases not matched to a gene: 3. This CDR3 is 16 amino acids long. Germline loops: CDR1 LGHNA, CDR2 YNFKEQ. The data were produced by immunoSEQ multiplex PCR, yet TCRdb's version contains in-frame clones alone and is incomplete. Among around 42,000 clones listed, roughly nine tenths were seen once. This receptor was obtained from a female donor with multiple sclerosis, enrolled in a pregnancy study. The starting material was CD4+ T cells from peripheral blood mononuclear cells, obtained before pregnancy. This sequence joins TRBV4-2 and TRBJ2-3, with 8 bases aligning to TRBD2. The CDR3 loop is CASSQDLRGGTDTQYF. The CDR3 DNA follows: TGTGCCAGCAGCCAAGATCTGCGGGGGGGCACAGATACGCAGTATTTT.